One and the same sample provided the 11 T cell receptor beta chains below, sequenced in a study of monozygotic twins with inflammatory bowel disease. TCRdb re-called the 5' RACE reads and shows each CDR3 protein once, DNA omitted. This repertoire includes 300,000 to 350,000 distinct CDR3 sequences. The sequenced sample consisted of blood. Every receptor here comes from a human donor with ulcerative colitis or Crohn's disease, or a healthy co-twin of an affected twin (not recorded which).

This sequence joins TRBV7-6 and TRBJ1-2; TCRdb proposes TRBD1, but this gene call is untestable without DNA. Germline-derived CDR1 and CDR2 are SGHVS and FNYEAQ. CDR3 length equals 13 residues. The CDR3 loop reads CASSPQQGGGYTF.

The genes are TRBV5-1 and TRBJ2-7; TCRdb lists TRBD2, though no DNA is available to test this call. Germline values: CDR1 SGHRS, CDR2 YFSETQ. The CDR3 length is 16 residues. CDR3: CASSLGGLAATYEQYF.

J is TRBJ1-1 and V is TRBV6-1; TCRdb's D call, TRBD1, is unchecked because there is no DNA. The CDR3 is made up of 15 amino acids. Germline-derived CDR1 and CDR2 are MNHNS and SASEGT. This chain's CDR3 is CASSKLGTSSPEAFF.

V gene TRBV5-1 combines with J gene TRBJ2-5; with no DNA, the TCRdb D assignment of TRBD1 cannot be verified. This CDR3 comprises 16 residues. CDR1 is SGHRS and CDR2 is YFSETQ in the germline V gene. CDR3: CASSPAGDRGQETQYF.

The rearrangement joins TRBV20-1 to TRBJ2-7; the D call of TRBD1 rests on TCRdb alone, since no DNA is present to check it. CDR3 length equals 14 residues. CDR1 and CDR2 from the germline V gene are DFQATT and SNEGSKA (reference sequence). The CDR3: CSARRGPQLDEQYF.

The chain employs TRBV20-1 and TRBJ1-2. This CDR3 has 15 residues. Germline V gene lookup returns CDR1 DFQATT and CDR2 SNEGSKA (reference sequence). The chain's CDR3 is CSARPGGANNYGYTF.

The V and J genes are TRBV7-7 and TRBJ2-3. Germline values: CDR1 SSHAT, CDR2 FNYEAQ (reference sequence). This CDR3 is built from 14 residues. CDR3 amino acids: CASSLAHSTDTQYF.

The chain combines TRBV10-3 with TRBJ2-1; TCRdb's D call of TRBD2 is untestable without DNA. This CDR3 has 15 amino acids. CDR1 is ENHRY, CDR2 SYGVKD, per germline. The CDR3 protein is CAISDKSWGTNEQFF.

V usage is TRBV11-2 and J usage is TRBJ2-7; no DNA is available, so the TRBD1 call from TCRdb remains unchecked. CDR3 length: 16 amino acids. CDR1 and CDR2 (germline): SGHAT, FQNNGV. Here the CDR3 reads CASSLGVLYSGGEQYF. Variable domain in full (rest from reference TRBV11-2 and TRBJ2-7): EAGVAQSPRYKIIEKRQSVAFWCNPISGHATLYWYQQILGQGPKLLIQFQNNGVVDDSQLPKDRFSAERLKGVDSTLKIQPAKLEDSAVYLCASSLGVLYSGGEQYFGPGTRLTVT.

The CDR3 sequence: CASSQIPGPVAKNIQYF. V and J are TRBV4-1 and TRBJ2-4; the TRBD1 assignment by TCRdb is unverifiable without DNA. The CDR3 loop spans 17 amino acids. CDR1 and CDR2 (germline): MGHRA, YSYEKL.

V and J are TRBV28 and TRBJ2-3; TCRdb reports TRBD1, a call that lacks DNA to check it against. The CDR3 runs to 14 residues. Looked up from germline, CDR1 is MDHEN and CDR2 is SYDVKM. This chain's CDR3 is CASSLVGVVDTQYF.